This T cell receptor beta chain derives from a study of T cell responses to AZD1222 COVID-19 vaccine. Study-wide results and caveats: A mostly white British donor set with more females was recruited, and clonal diversity was possibly underestimated. Baseline seropositivity characterized only six AZD1222 recipients. It was only after the peak T cell response that any repertoires were sampled.

Comments on this clone: Antigen specificity is unknown.

Germline V gives CDR1 LGHDT, CDR2 YNNKEL (reference sequence). The trim removed 5 bases at V and 9 bases at J, leaving 6 bases unmatched. There are 13 residues in the CDR3. Data came from immunoSEQ multiplex PCR; TCRdb stores just in-frame clones and leaves some out. The sample has over 120,000 clones; roughly 90% are singletons. The rearrangement links TRBV3-1 (or the pseudogene TRBV3-2) to TRBJ1-5; TRBD1 matches at 8 bases. The source material was peripheral blood, sampled on day 0 of AZD1222 vaccination. The source of this sequence is an adult in good health. CDR3 loop: CASSNRGERPQHF. CDR3 DNA: TGTGCCAGCAGCAACAGGGGGGAGAGGCCCCAGCATTTT.